The 8 T cell receptor beta chains given below trace back to one sample, sequenced in a study of human T cells and chemical hapten exposure. Total RNA came from unfractionated whole blood. From the 5' RACE reads, TCRdb called clonotypes with MiXCR, one entry per CDR3 protein. The profile shows 80,000 or so distinct CDR3 sequences, roughly 15% of them singletons. The receptors shown here come from a female donor in good health.

The rearrangement joins TRBV7-8 to TRBJ1-2, with 8 positions matching TRBD1. The V gene's germline CDR1 is SGHVS and CDR2 FQNEAQ. The V and J ends lost 5 bases and 6 bases, in that order; junction bases with no gene match: 14. CDR3 length: 16 residues. The CDR3 region has the DNA TGTGCCAGCAGCCAAGAGACACAGGGGGACAGCCATGGCTACACCTTC. Translated, it gives CASSQETQGDSHGYTF. Supplemented by reference TRBV7-8 and TRBJ1-2, the full variable domain reads GAGVSQSPRYKVAKRGQDVALRCDPISGHVSLFWYQQALGQGPEFLTYFQNEAQLDKSGLPSDRFFAERPEGSVSTLKIQRTQQEDSAVYLCASSQETQGDSHGYTFGSGTRLTVV.

This chain connects TRBV7-2 to TRBJ2-3; D ambiguous. Germline V gene data show CDR1 as SGHTA and CDR2 as FQGNSA. V lost 3 bases and J 1 base, leaving 8 bases between the germline ends. This CDR3 comprises 14 residues. The CDR3 sequence is CASSFDHGTDTQYF. The CDR3 region has the DNA TGTGCCAGCAGCTTCGACCACGGCACAGATACGCAGTATTTT. Full variable domain (missing parts from reference TRBV7-2 and TRBJ2-3): GAGVSQSPSNKVTEKGKDVELRCDPISGHTALYWYRQSLGQGLEFLIYFQGNSAPDKSGLPSDRFSAERTGGSVSTLTIQRTQQEDSAVYLCASSFDHGTDTQYFGPGTRLTVL.

The chain links TRBV12-3 or TRBV12-4 to TRBJ1-5, with 7 bases that match TRBD1. There are 17 residues in the CDR3. The junction had 11 bases not matched to a gene; V was cut back by 2 bases and J by 4 bases. The DNA of the CDR3 is TGTGCCAGCAGTTTACCCTCGACAGGGTCGAGAAATCAGCCCCAGCATTTT. Its protein is CASSLPSTGSRNQPQHF.

This clonotype was observed a handful of times. The gene calls are TRBV6-6 and TRBJ2-1; 8 bases align to TRBD1. Germline assignment: CDR1 MNHNY and CDR2 SVGAGI (reference sequence). CDR3 length: 20 amino acids. The ends lost 0 bases at V and 1 base at J; junction bases unmatched: 14. CDR3 region: CASSYSRLAAGGPSYNEQFF. CDR3 nucleotides: TGTGCCAGCAGTTACTCGAGACTCGCGGCAGGGGGCCCTTCCTACAATGAGCAGTTCTTC.

This clonotype came up a few times. The genes are TRBV5-1 and TRBJ1-2; D unclear. The CDR3 sequence is 14 residues long. Germline loops: CDR1 SGHRS, CDR2 YFSETQ. The ends were cut back, 4 bases at V and 0 bases at J, with 10 bases in the middle. For the CDR3, the DNA is TGCGCCAGCAGCGAGGGATCAACTAACTATGGCTACACCTTC. Protein product: CASSEGSTNYGYTF.

This clonotype was seen only a few times. This chain joins TRBV6-1 and TRBJ2-6; TRBD2 is a possible D gene (6 bases). Germline V gives CDR1 MNHNS, CDR2 SASEGT. V lost 5 bases, J lost 0 bases, and 11 bases lay in between. This CDR3 region has 16 residues. CDR3 nucleotide sequence: TGTGCCAGCAGTCGGGACTTTTACTCTGGGGCCAACGTCCTGACTTTC. Protein: CASSRDFYSGANVLTF.

The chain is built from TRBV10-3 and TRBJ1-2, with D tentatively TRBD1 (6 bases). The CDR3 covers 12 residues. Trimming took 2 bases from V and 8 from J, leaving 9 bases between them. CDR1 ENHRY and CDR2 SYGVKD come from the germline V gene. The CDR3 spells CAISERDTGYTF. In nucleotides, the CDR3 is TGTGCCATCAGTGAGAGGGACACAGGCTACACCTTC.

This clonotype was seen ten or more times. J is TRBJ2-2 and V is TRBV5-1; 10 bases line up with TRBD1. Losses at the gene ends were 0 bases for V and 5 bases for J; bases not matched to a gene: 4. Per the germline V gene, CDR1 is SGHRS and CDR2 is YFSETQ. The CDR3 length is 16 residues. CDR3 nucleotides: TGCGCCAGCAGCTTGGCGGGACAGGGGTATACCGGGGAGCTGTTTTTT. Protein: CASSLAGQGYTGELFF.